This passage covers 8 T cell receptor beta chains from one sample sequenced in a study of cytomegalovirus exposure and HLA in healthy donors. The primer mix had 60 Vbeta and 13 Jbeta primers. Clones were read by immunoSEQ multiplex PCR, and TCRdb kept only the in-frame ones, dropping some. Among more than 95,000 clones listed, approximately 78% were seen once. Input material: PBMCs. Receptors originate from a woman in her twenties or thirties in good health and CMV-seronegative.

The rearrangement joins TRBV19 to TRBJ2-1; the D gene is possibly TRBD2 (6 bases). This CDR3 has 16 amino acids. Germline CDR1 is LNHDA and CDR2 is SQIVND (reference sequence). The germline V and J ends were trimmed by 0 bases and 2 bases, with 11 bases remaining between them. CDR3 sequence: CASSIDRAGTYNEQFF. CDR3 DNA: TGTGCCAGTAGTATAGATCGGGCGGGGACCTACAATGAGCAGTTCTTC.

The chain couples TRBV29-1 to TRBJ1-1; D uncertain. CDR1 is SQVTM and CDR2 is ANQGSEA in the germline V gene. The CDR3 is 10 amino acids. As DNA, the CDR3 is TGCAGGGGAGACATGACTGAAGCTTTCTTT. Protein product: CRGDMTEAFF.

This chain uses TRBV4-1 with TRBJ1-3, with D tentatively TRBD1 (6 bases). The CDR3 sequence is 17 residues long. Germline CDR1 is MGHRA and CDR2 is YSYEKL. V was pared by 1 base and J by 0 bases, with 13 bases between. The CDR3 loop reads CASSQGGRGPSGNTIYF. Written as DNA, the CDR3 is TGCGCCAGCAGCCAAGGCGGCAGGGGCCCCTCTGGAAACACCATATATTTT.

This clone was recorded once. The CDR3 nucleotides are TGTGCCAGCAGTGAAGCCCGCGGTTACTCCTACAATGAGCAGTTCTTC. This gives the protein CASSEARGYSYNEQFF. The gene calls are TRBV6-1 and TRBJ2-1, with D unresolved. Germline CDR1 is MNHNS and CDR2 is SASEGT. The CDR3 has 16 amino acids. The V gene lost 0 bases and the J gene lost 0 bases, with 9 bases spanning the gap.

The chain has TRBV5-1 and TRBJ1-1, with TRBD1 matching 7 bases. The CDR3 length is 17 residues. Germline loops: CDR1 SGHRS, CDR2 YFSETQ. V lost 1 base to trimming and J lost 0 bases; unmatched junction nucleotides: 9. The CDR3 nucleotides read TGCGCCAGCAGCTTGACAGGGGTGTCCTTTATGAACACTGAAGCTTTCTTT. Translating it yields CASSLTGVSFMNTEAFF.

About this clone itself: The sample contains more than one DNA sequence encoding this CDR3. The chain recombines TRBV25-1 with TRBJ2-5, with 9 bases identical to TRBD2. Germline V CDR1 and CDR2: MGHDK, SYGVNS. The CDR3 has 14 residues. V lost 5 bases to trimming and J lost 3 bases; unmatched junction nucleotides: 4. CDR3 nucleotide sequence: TGTGCCAGCAGTTGGTCTAGCGGGGAAGAGACCCAGTACTTC. Residues: CASSWSSGEETQYF.

The chain links TRBV28 to TRBJ1-3, with unresolved D. Per the germline V gene, CDR1 is MDHEN and CDR2 is SYDVKM. The germline V and J ends were trimmed by 6 bases and 7 bases, with 10 bases remaining between them. This CDR3 has 12 amino acids. The CDR3: CASRRSMNTIYF. In nucleotides, the CDR3 is TGTGCCAGCAGGAGATCCATGAACACCATATATTTT.

The V gene is TRBV5-1, the J gene TRBJ2-1; 9 bases map to TRBD2. The germline gives CDR1 SGHRS, CDR2 YFSETQ. The CDR3 loop spans 17 amino acids. The V and J ends lost 0 bases and 9 bases, in that order; junction bases with no gene match: 13. The CDR3 bases are TGCGCCAGCAGCTTGGGCACCGGGACTAGCAGGGGAGGTGAGCAGTTCTTC. It translates to CASSLGTGTSRGGEQFF.